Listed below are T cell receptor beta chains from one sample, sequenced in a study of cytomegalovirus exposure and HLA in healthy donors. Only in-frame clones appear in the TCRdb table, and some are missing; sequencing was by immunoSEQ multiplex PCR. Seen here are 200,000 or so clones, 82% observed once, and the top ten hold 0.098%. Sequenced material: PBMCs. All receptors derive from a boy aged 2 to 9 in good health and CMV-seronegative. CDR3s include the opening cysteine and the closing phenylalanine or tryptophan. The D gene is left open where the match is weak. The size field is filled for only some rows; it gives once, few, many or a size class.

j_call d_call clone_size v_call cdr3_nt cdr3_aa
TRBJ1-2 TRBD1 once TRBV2 TGTGCCAGCAGTGCCCAGGGACAGGGGAGGTATGGCTACACCTTC CASSAQGQGRYGYTF
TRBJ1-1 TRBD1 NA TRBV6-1 TGTGCCGGCGTGCGTACAGGGGGCACTGAAGCTTTCTTT CAGVRTGGTEAFF
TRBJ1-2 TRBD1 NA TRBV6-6 TGTGCCAGCTCCCTGTCACAGGGGCAGGGGTATGGCTACACCTTC CASSLSQGQGYGYTF
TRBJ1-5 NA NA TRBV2 TGTGCCAGCAGCGGGGGGTACAGGGAGGTTGGCAATCAGCCCCAGCATTTT CASSGGYREVGNQPQHF
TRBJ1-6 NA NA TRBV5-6 TGTGCCAGCAGCTTGGGATTGCGAAATTCACCCCTCCACTTT CASSLGLRNSPLHF
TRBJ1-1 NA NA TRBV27 TGTGCCAGCAGTTTAGTCACAAACACTGAAGCTTTCTTT CASSLVTNTEAFF
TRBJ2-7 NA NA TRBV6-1 TGTGCCAGCAGTGAAGCGGGCGCAGGCTACTCCTACGAGCAGTACTTC CASSEAGAGYSYEQYF
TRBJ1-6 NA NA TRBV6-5 TGTGCCAGCAGTAACTCCTATAATTCACCCCCCCACTTT CASSNSYNSPPHF
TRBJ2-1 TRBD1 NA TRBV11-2 TGTGCCAGCAGCCGCTCCGGGACAGGGTCCCTCTACAATGAGCAGTTCTTC CASSRSGTGSLYNEQFF
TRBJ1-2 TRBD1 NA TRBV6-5 TGTGCCAGCAGCCTAACGACAGGGAACTATGGCTACACCTTC CASSLTTGNYGYTF